The 29 T cell receptor beta chains presented below share a single source sample, sequenced in a study of blood T cells in healthy people across ages. For the second PCR, which ran for about 6 to 11 cycles, a sample-barcoded 5' primer and a J-beta primer mix were used. TCRdb re-called the 5' RACE reads through MiXCR, storing one row per CDR3 protein. The data contain 1.5 million to 2 million distinct CDR3 sequences, roughly 28% of them singletons. What was sequenced was blood. The source of these receptors is a woman in her twenties or thirties in good health.

This clonotype was observed at least ten times. The chain links TRBV20-1 to TRBJ1-4; TRBD1 aligns across 10 bases. The CDR3 contains 12 residues. The V gene end was trimmed by 6 bases and the J gene end by 8 bases; junction bases not matched to a gene: 3. CDR1 and CDR2 from the germline V gene are DFQATT and SNEGSKA (reference sequence). CDR3 loop: CSARTGGEKLFF. CDR3 DNA: TGCAGTGCGCGGACAGGGGGAGAAAAACTGTTTTTT.

This clonotype was seen at least ten times. V and J are TRBV20-1 and TRBJ2-7; either TRBD1 or TRBD2 may supply D (5 bases each). V lost 4 bases and J 0 bases, leaving 10 bases between the germline ends. The length of the CDR3 is 13 residues. Germline V gives CDR1 DFQATT, CDR2 SNEGSKA (reference sequence). The CDR3 protein is CSATPGRSYEQYF. The CDR3 DNA reads TGCAGTGCTACCCCGGGGCGCTCCTACGAGCAGTACTTC.

This clonotype was counted between two and nine times. The germline gene is not matched at one end of the junction; a read error may be the cause. The chain has TRBV6-2 or TRBV6-3 and TRBJ2-3; D gene ambiguous. Germline V lookup: CDR1 MNHEY, CDR2 SVGEGT. The CDR3 spans 12 residues. CDR3 in amino acids: CAGSSQTDTQYF. CDR3 sequence (DNA): TGTGCCGGCAGTTCCCAGACAGATACGCAGTATTTT.

The chain combines TRBV29-1 with TRBJ1-1; no definite D call. Germline lookup yields CDR1 SQVTM and CDR2 ANQGSEA. The CDR3 covers 12 residues. The ends were cut back, 7 bases at V and 6 bases at J, with 15 bases in the middle. The CDR3 DNA follows: TGCAGCGCCGCACAAGGGCAAGCTGAAGCTTTCTTT. It codes for CSAAQGQAEAFF.

This clonotype has a handful of counts. The genes are TRBV7-9 and TRBJ1-1; D gene ambiguous. The CDR3 extends over 11 amino acids. Per germline, CDR1 SEHNR and CDR2 FQNEAQ (reference sequence). The V end was cut by 5 bases, the J end by 7 bases, with 8 bases between. CDR3 sequence: CASSPEGEAFF. CDR3 nucleotides: TGTGCCAGCAGCCCCGAGGGTGAAGCTTTCTTT.

The chain links TRBV5-1 to TRBJ1-2, with a possible D match to TRBD1 (5 bases). V lost 5 bases and J 4 bases, leaving 12 bases between the germline ends. Germline V gene data show CDR1 as SGHRS and CDR2 as YFSETQ. The CDR3 extends over 13 amino acids. The CDR3 coding sequence is TGCGCCAGCAGAAAAGACAGCTTCTATGGCTACACCTTC. This translates into CASRKDSFYGYTF. Full variable domain (outside the CDR3, taken from reference TRBV5-1 and TRBJ1-2): KAGVTQTPRYLIKTRGQQVTLSCSPISGHRSVSWYQQTPGQGLQFLFEYFSETQRNKGNFPGRFSGRQFSNSRSEMNVSTLELGDSALYLCASRKDSFYGYTFGSGTRLTVV.

The chain links TRBV20-1 to TRBJ2-1, with TRBD2 matching 9 bases. Per the germline V gene, CDR1 is DFQATT and CDR2 is SNEGSKA (reference sequence). The CDR3 totals 13 residues. V lost 6 bases, J lost 5 bases, and 5 bases stayed unmatched. CDR3 coding DNA: TGCAGTGCCATTAGCGGGAGTGACAATGAGCAGTTCTTC. Its protein product is CSAISGSDNEQFF.

This clonotype was picked up many times. J is TRBJ2-6 and V is TRBV29-1; D is perhaps TRBD1 (5 bases). CDR3 size: 13 residues. The V end lost 6 bases, the J end lost 2 bases, and 8 bases lay between the germline ends. Per the germline V gene, CDR1 is SQVTM and CDR2 is ANQGSEA. The CDR3 DNA reads TGCAGCGTGAGGACAACTGGGGCCAACGTCCTGACTTTC. Its protein product is CSVRTTGANVLTF.

The chain has TRBV5-1 and TRBJ1-1, with D uncertain. Trimming shortened V by 6 bases and J by 0 bases, and 15 bases separated the two germline ends. The CDR3 sequence is 15 residues long. Germline CDR1 is SGHRS and CDR2 is YFSETQ. The CDR3 reads CASTLSDILNTEAFF. The DNA of the CDR3 is TGCGCCAGCACCCTCTCTGACATCTTGAACACTGAAGCTTTCTTT.

Ten or more counts support this clonotype. The rearrangement links TRBV2 to TRBJ2-5; possible D gene TRBD2, 6 bases. Germline lookup yields CDR1 SNHLY and CDR2 FYNNEI. V dropped 8 bases and J dropped 3 bases, with 13 bases sitting between them. The CDR3 has 13 amino acids. The CDR3 region is CASSRDSEETQYF. Here the CDR3 DNA reads TGTGCCAGCTCGCGGGACTCCGAAGAGACCCAGTACTTC.

The chain combines TRBV5-1 with TRBJ1-2, with D possibly being TRBD1 (5 bases). Germline V CDR1 and CDR2: SGHRS, YFSETQ. Trimming removed 0 bases at V and 10 bases at J, with 13 bases between. This CDR3 has 13 residues. CDR3: CASSLEAGLDYTF. The CDR3 bases are TGCGCCAGCAGCTTGGAGGCAGGGCTCGACTACACCTTC.

The gene calls are TRBV24-1 and TRBJ2-1; D may correspond to TRBD1 or TRBD2 (5 bases each). The CDR3 contains 13 residues. V lost 3 bases and J 13 bases, leaving 15 bases between the germline ends. The germline V gene has CDR1 KGHDR and CDR2 SFDVKD. The CDR3 reads CATSDISGTAQFF. The DNA of the CDR3 is TGTGCCACCAGTGATATTTCCGGGACGGCTCAGTTCTTC.

In regard to this clonotype: This could be a read error, since a much larger clone is one nucleotide away. This chain's CDR3 is CVIGSDSYEQYF. The CDR3 nucleotides are TGTGTCATCGGTAGCGACTCCTACGAGCAGTACTTC. V is TRBV10-3 and J is TRBJ2-7, with a possible D match to TRBD2 (5 bases). Germline V gene data show CDR1 as ENHRY and CDR2 as SYGVKD. This CDR3 contains 12 residues.

The rearrangement uses TRBV12-5 and TRBJ2-3, with D possibly being TRBD2 (5 bases). The CDR3 extends over 17 amino acids. V gave up 1 base and J gave up 0 bases, with 14 bases separating them. Germline V lookup: CDR1 LGHNT, CDR2 FRNRAP. The DNA for the CDR3 is TGTGCTAGTGGTTTGGGGAGCGGTGCTACTAGCACAGATACGCAGTATTTT. It yields the protein CASGLGSGATSTDTQYF.

Many counts were recorded for this clonotype. The chain links TRBV5-6 to TRBJ1-1; D remains ambiguous. Germline lookup yields CDR1 SGHDT and CDR2 YYEEEE. This CDR3 is built from 11 residues. V lost 1 base to trimming and J lost 3 bases, with 1 base between them. CDR3 in DNA: TGTGCCAGCAGCTTGTACACTGAAGCTTTCTTT. Its protein product is CASSLYTEAFF. The full variable domain, its missing parts supplied by reference TRBV5-6 and TRBJ1-1, is DAGVTQSPTHLIKTRGQQVTLRCSPKSGHDTVSWYQQALGQGPQFIFQYYEEEERQRGNFPDRFSGHQFPNYSSELNVNALLLGDSALYLCASSLYTEAFFGQGTRLTVV.

The V and J genes are TRBV7-9 and TRBJ2-7; the match to TRBD2 covers 9 bases. The CDR3 has 14 amino acids. Trimming cost V 5 bases and J 6 bases; bases outside gene matches: 8. Germline CDR1 is SEHNR and CDR2 is FQNEAQ (reference sequence). CDR3 bases: TGTGCCAGCAGCCCCCCGGGACTAGCAGGCGAGCAGTACTTC. Translating it yields CASSPPGLAGEQYF.

This clonotype was found a few times. The chain couples TRBV28 to TRBJ2-4; D unresolved. This CDR3 is 15 amino acids long. The germline CDR1 and CDR2 sequences are MDHEN and SYDVKM. V was clipped by 2 bases and J by 0 bases, with 8 bases between them. CDR3 sequence: CASSLDPEAKNIQYF. CDR3 nucleotide sequence: TGTGCCAGCAGTTTAGACCCTGAAGCCAAAAACATTCAGTACTTC.

This clonotype was detected many times. This chain links TRBV4-1 with TRBJ2-7, with D tentatively TRBD1 (6 bases). With 1 base removed from V and 8 bases from J, the gap between germline ends came to 24 bases. Per the germline V gene, CDR1 is MGHRA and CDR2 is YSYEKL. This CDR3 region has 17 residues. CDR3 sequence: CASSQVNLIRTVDKQYF. The CDR3 region has the DNA TGCGCCAGCAGCCAAGTTAATTTGATTAGGACAGTCGATAAGCAGTACTTC.

Remarks on this clonotype: A much larger clone differs from this one at a single base, so this may be a read error. The rearrangement uses TRBV5-6 and TRBJ2-1, with 7 bases identical to TRBD1. Germline-derived CDR1 and CDR2 are SGHDT and YYEEEE. The J segment lost 4 bases and the V segment lost 10 bases, leaving 17 bases of the junction unmatched. The CDR3 is made up of 16 amino acids. For the CDR3, the DNA is TGTGCCGGCACCAGAGCCGGGACAGAAGGATACAATGAGCAGTTCTTC. This gives the protein CAGTRAGTEGYNEQFF.

This clonotype was observed at least ten times. This chain uses TRBV10-3 with TRBJ2-2; D is uncertain. This CDR3 has 12 residues. Germline V gene data show CDR1 as ENHRY and CDR2 as SYGVKD. The ends were cut back, 2 bases at V and 2 bases at J, with 0 bases in the middle. The CDR3 region is CAISENTGELFF. The CDR3 nucleotides are TGTGCCATCAGTGAGAACACCGGGGAGCTGTTTTTT.

Comment on this clonotype: Since no conserved phenylalanine or tryptophan closes the CDR3, a read error is the likely cause. The genes are TRBV11-3 and TRBJ2-1, with 7 bases aligning to TRBD1. V was pared by 5 bases and J by 4 bases, with 11 bases of the junction left unmatched. Germline V gene sequence: CDR1 SGHNT, CDR2 YENEEA. There are 16 residues in the CDR3. The CDR3 reads CASSRKGTALYNEQFC. In nucleotides, the CDR3 is TGTGCCAGCAGCCGAAAAGGGACAGCCTTATACAATGAGCAGTTCTGC.

In its sample, this clonotype was seen many times. V is TRBV29-1 and J is TRBJ2-5, with D unclear. Germline V gives CDR1 SQVTM, CDR2 ANQGSEA. V lost 1 base and J 1 base, leaving 4 bases between the germline ends. The CDR3 has 12 amino acids. Here the CDR3 DNA reads TGCAGCGTTGAAGGTATCCAAGAGACCCAGTACTTC. This encodes CSVEGIQETQYF.

This chain joins TRBV15 and TRBJ1-2; tentative D call: TRBD1 (5 bases). CDR1 LNHNV and CDR2 YYDKDF come from the germline V gene (reference sequence). Trimming cost V 0 bases and J 8 bases, with 16 bases left between them. The CDR3 totals 15 residues. The CDR3 here is CATSRDLLGGNGYTF. Here the CDR3 DNA reads TGTGCCACCAGCAGAGATCTTCTGGGGGGAAACGGCTACACCTTC.

This clonotype has just a few counts. This chain connects TRBV7-2 to TRBJ2-4; unclear D gene. V shed 1 base and J shed 7 bases, with 8 bases lying between them. The germline V gene encodes CDR1 SGHTA and CDR2 FQGNSA. The CDR3 runs to 13 residues. CDR3 sequence (DNA): TGTGCCAGCAGCTTAGAAAGGGATAACATTCAGTACTTC. Translated, it gives CASSLERDNIQYF.

This sequence joins TRBV5-5 and TRBJ2-7, with D uncertain. The CDR3 totals 14 residues. CDR1 is SGHKS and CDR2 is YYEKEE in the germline V gene (reference sequence). The V and J ends lost 4 bases and 3 bases respectively, with 14 bases between them. CDR3 region: CASSAITDYYEQYF. In DNA, the CDR3 is TGTGCCAGCAGCGCAATAACTGATTACTACGAGCAGTACTTC.

The table lists this clonotype with a few counts. This rearrangement joins TRBV7-9 to TRBJ2-3, with TRBD2 identical over 7 bases. From germline, CDR1 is SEHNR and CDR2 FQNEAQ (reference sequence). With 8 bases clipped from V and 4 bases from J, the junction kept 9 bases outside the gene matches. The CDR3 extends over 14 amino acids. DNA for the CDR3: TGTGCCAGCCAAGGAGCGGGAAGGGCAGATACGCAGTATTTT. This gives the protein CASQGAGRADTQYF.

The sample holds a few counts of this clonotype. This chain uses TRBV12-3 or TRBV12-4 with TRBJ1-5, with D perhaps matching TRBD1 (5 bases). CDR3 length equals 14 residues. V was cut by 3 bases and J by 5 bases, with 11 bases left in between. The CDR3 reads CASSFRGRDQPQHF. The CDR3 bases are TGTGCCAGCAGTTTCCGGGGCAGAGATCAGCCCCAGCATTTT.

This clonotype was seen ten or more times. The gene calls are TRBV7-9 and TRBJ2-7; 8 nucleotides line up with TRBD1. Germline CDR1 SEHNR, CDR2 FQNEAQ (reference sequence). The CDR3 runs to 15 residues. Unmatched junction bases numbered 7, after V lost 4 bases and J lost 2 bases. The CDR3 sequence is CASSSQGARAYEQYF. CDR3 DNA: TGTGCCAGCAGCTCCCAGGGGGCGCGGGCCTACGAGCAGTACTTC.

The rearrangement joins TRBV29-1 to TRBJ2-4, with a weak D call TRBD1 (5 bases). This CDR3 comprises 14 residues. Germline values: CDR1 SQVTM, CDR2 ANQGSEA. V lost 0 bases to trimming and J lost 3 bases, with 9 bases between them. CDR3: CSVEEDTYKNIQYF. The DNA for the CDR3 is TGCAGCGTTGAAGAGGACACTTACAAAAACATTCAGTACTTC.